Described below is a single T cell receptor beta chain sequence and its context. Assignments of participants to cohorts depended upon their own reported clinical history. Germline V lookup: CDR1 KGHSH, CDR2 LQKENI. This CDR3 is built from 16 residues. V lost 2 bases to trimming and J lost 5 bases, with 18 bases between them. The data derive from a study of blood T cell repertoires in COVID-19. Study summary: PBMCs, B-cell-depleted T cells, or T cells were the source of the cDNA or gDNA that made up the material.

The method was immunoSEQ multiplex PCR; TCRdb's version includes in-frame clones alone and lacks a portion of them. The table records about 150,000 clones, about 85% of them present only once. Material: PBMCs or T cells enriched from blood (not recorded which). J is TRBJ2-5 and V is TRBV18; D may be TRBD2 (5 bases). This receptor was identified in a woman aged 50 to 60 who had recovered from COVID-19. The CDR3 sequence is CASSPTRRSSGETQYF. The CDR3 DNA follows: TGTGCCAGCTCACCAACTAGAAGATCCTCGGGGGAGACCCAGTACTTC.